Each of the 24 T cell receptor beta chains below was sequenced from the same sample in a study of T cell responses to AZD1222 COVID-19 vaccine. Only in-frame clones appear in the TCRdb table, and some are missing; sequencing was by immunoSEQ multiplex PCR. The table includes over 130,000 clones, 90% detected once. The source material was peripheral blood, sampled 28 days after the second AZD1222 dose. These receptors were taken from an adult who received the AZD1222 COVID-19 vaccine.

About this clone itself: Other DNA variants within this sample encode the same CDR3. The chain joins TRBV9 to TRBJ2-1, with 8 bases fitting TRBD2. The germline gives CDR1 SGDLS, CDR2 YYNGEE. The CDR3 is made up of 15 amino acids. Losses at the gene ends were 0 bases for V and 7 bases for J; bases not matched to a gene: 6. This CDR3 is CASSVGTGGRNEQFF. The CDR3 coding sequence is TGTGCCAGCAGCGTAGGGACGGGAGGGCGGAATGAGCAGTTCTTC.

The chain combines TRBV6-6 with TRBJ1-2, with 8 bases matching TRBD1. Losses at the gene ends were 6 bases for V and 6 bases for J; bases not matched to a gene: 12. The CDR3 is 15 amino acids. Germline CDR1 reads MNHNY; CDR2 reads SVGAGI (reference sequence). CDR3 nucleotides: TGTGCCAGCAGCCAAAAACAGGGGGTCCTGGATGGCTACACCTTC. This translates into CASSQKQGVLDGYTF.

The chain carries TRBV6-5 and TRBJ2-7, with TRBD2 matching 8 bases. J was trimmed by 3 bases and V by 2 bases; bases with no gene match: 6. CDR1 and CDR2 from the germline V gene are MNHEY and SVGAGI. The CDR3 covers 15 residues. The CDR3 region is CASSYRPGLGYEQYV. The DNA for the CDR3 is TGTGCCAGCAGTTACAGGCCGGGACTAGGCTACGAGCAGTACGTC.

The CDR3 loop reads CAISESPAVVRAQYF. The CDR3 DNA follows: TGTGCCATCAGTGAGTCGCCGGCTGTTGTTAGGGCCCAGTACTTC. The chain uses TRBV10-3 and TRBJ2-5; D not certain. This CDR3 spans 15 amino acids. Germline V gene lookup returns CDR1 ENHRY and CDR2 SYGVKD. V dropped 0 bases and J dropped 9 bases, with 17 bases sitting between them.

This chain uses TRBV19 with TRBJ2-5, with TRBD2 matching 11 bases. V gave up 7 bases and J gave up 4 bases; unmatched junction bases: 11. The CDR3 is 16 amino acids. In germline, CDR1 is LNHDA, CDR2 SQIVND (reference sequence). The CDR3 is CASMISGGAGGETQYF. In DNA, the CDR3 is TGTGCCAGTATGATTAGCGGGGGGGCCGGAGGAGAGACCCAGTACTTC.

This chain links TRBV7-8 with TRBJ1-4; D unclear. CDR1 is SGHVS and CDR2 is FQNEAQ in the germline V gene. V lost 5 bases and J 5 bases, leaving 12 bases between the germline ends. The CDR3 runs to 14 residues. The CDR3 region is CASSPVGRNEKLFF. CDR3 DNA: TGTGCCAGCAGCCCCGTGGGTCGAAATGAAAAACTGTTTTTT.

The rearrangement links TRBV25-1 to TRBJ1-2, with 9 nucleotides matching TRBD1. Germline CDR1 MGHDK, CDR2 SYGVNS. With 1 base clipped from V and 6 bases from J, the junction kept 6 bases outside the gene matches. CDR3 length: 15 residues. CDR3 sequence (DNA): TGTGCCAGCAGTGAATCTAGGGACAGGGTCGATGGCTACACCTTC. This sequence encodes CASSESRDRVDGYTF.

This sequence joins TRBV7-2 and TRBJ2-1; a possible D gene is TRBD1 (5 bases). Trimming shortened V by 4 bases and J by 10 bases, and 17 bases separated the two germline ends. Looked up from germline, CDR1 is SGHTA and CDR2 is FQGNSA. The CDR3 extends over 14 amino acids. The CDR3 is CASSSSTVKGEQFF. The CDR3, as DNA: TGTGCCAGCAGCTCCTCGACAGTGAAAGGGGAGCAGTTCTTC.

This chain joins TRBV28 and TRBJ2-7; TRBD1 might be the D (6 bases). Germline V gene sequence: CDR1 MDHEN, CDR2 SYDVKM. V was cut by 6 bases and J by 5 bases, with 23 bases left in between. The CDR3 covers 16 residues. The CDR3 coding sequence is TGTGCCAGCAGAGGACAGCCGGGTTCAGGAAGGAACGAGCAGTACTTC. This translates into CASRGQPGSGRNEQYF.

This clone was detected only once. The chain is built from TRBV7-2 and TRBJ1-2; no reliable D call. The length of the CDR3 is 12 residues. The germline V gene has CDR1 SGHTA and CDR2 FQGNSA. V dropped 7 bases and J dropped 7 bases, with 13 bases sitting between them. Here the CDR3 DNA reads TGTGCCAGCACGATAAGAGGCTTTGGCTACACCTTC. Translating it yields CASTIRGFGYTF.

The genes are TRBV7-2 and TRBJ2-3; D is unclear. CDR3 length equals 17 residues. V was pared by 3 bases and J by 3 bases, with 19 bases between. Germline-derived CDR1 and CDR2 are SGHTA and FQGNSA. CDR3 bases: TGTGCCAGCAGCTTGCCCCGCCTGAGCTCGAGGACAGATACGCAGTATTTT. This codes for CASSLPRLSSRTDTQYF.

This clone was found a few times. The chain couples TRBV6-1 to TRBJ2-7, with TRBD2 matching 10 bases. The CDR3 consists of 15 residues. Germline CDR1 is MNHNS and CDR2 is SASEGT. J was trimmed by 0 bases and V by 1 base; bases with no gene match: 0. CDR3 DNA: TGTGCCAGCAGTGAAGGGACTAGCGGCTCCTACGAGCAGTACGTC. This gives the protein CASSEGTSGSYEQYV.

V usage is TRBV28 and J usage is TRBJ2-2, with D uncertain. V was pared by 3 bases and J by 3 bases, with 5 bases between. The germline V gene has CDR1 MDHEN and CDR2 SYDVKM. CDR3 length: 13 residues. The CDR3 loop reads CASSLQDTGELFF. The CDR3 DNA follows: TGTGCCAGCAGTTTGCAGGACACCGGGGAGCTGTTTTTT.

This chain uses TRBV25-1 with TRBJ2-3, with TRBD2 matching 11 bases. This CDR3 is 16 amino acids long. Trimming cost V 3 bases and J 3 bases; bases outside gene matches: 5. CDR1 is MGHDK and CDR2 is SYGVNS in the germline V gene. The CDR3 DNA reads TGTGCCAGCAGTGATTCGGCTAGCGGGAGGACAGATACGCAGTATTTT. It codes for CASSDSASGRTDTQYF.

The chain is built from TRBV3-1 (or the pseudogene TRBV3-2) and TRBJ1-2; D gene uncertain. The CDR3 loop spans 13 amino acids. Germline V CDR1 and CDR2: LGHDT, YNNKEL (reference sequence). With 1 base removed from V and 7 bases from J, the gap between germline ends came to 10 bases. In nucleotides, the CDR3 is TGTGCCAGCAGCCAAGGTTCAGGAGGTGGCTACACCTTC. Translated: CASSQGSGGGYTF.

The genes are TRBV6-5 and TRBJ1-5; TRBD1 matches at 10 bases. This CDR3 spans 16 amino acids. CDR1 MNHEY and CDR2 SVGAGI come from the germline V gene. V was clipped by 4 bases and J by 4 bases; unmatched bases: 7. The DNA for the CDR3 is TGTGCCAGCAGTTCCCACGGACAGGGGGGAAATCAGCCCCAGCATTTT. This codes for CASSSHGQGGNQPQHF.

The chain carries TRBV5-1 and TRBJ2-5, with unresolved D. V lost 0 bases and J lost 5, with 11 bases in between. This CDR3 is 14 amino acids long. Germline V lookup: CDR1 SGHRS, CDR2 YFSETQ. The CDR3, as DNA: TGCGCCAGCAGCTTGGAGGCGGTCCGGGAGACCCAGTACTTC. Protein sequence: CASSLEAVRETQYF.

The V call is TRBV5-5, the J call TRBJ1-2; TRBD1 matches at 12 bases. There are 15 residues in the CDR3. The trim removed 3 bases at V and 5 bases at J, leaving 5 bases unmatched. Looked up from germline, CDR1 is SGHKS and CDR2 is YYEKEE (reference sequence). The CDR3 DNA sequence: TGTGCCAGCAGCTACACGGGACAGGGGGCGTATGGCTACACCTTC. It is translated as CASSYTGQGAYGYTF.

This chain connects TRBV7-3 to TRBJ2-1; D is unresolved. V lost 5 bases, J lost 3 bases, and 8 bases lay in between. Germline V gene lookup returns CDR1 SGHTA and CDR2 FQGTGA. The CDR3 consists of 13 residues. CDR3 region: CASSVDGYNEQFF. The CDR3, as DNA: TGTGCCAGCAGCGTGGACGGCTACAATGAGCAGTTCTTC.

V and J are TRBV14 and TRBJ2-1, with 10 positions matching TRBD2. This CDR3 comprises 21 residues. V gave up 1 base and J gave up 0 bases; unmatched junction bases: 15. CDR1 is SGHDN, CDR2 FVKESK, per germline. In nucleotides, the CDR3 is TGTGCCAGCAGCCAAGTCGTACTAGCGGGACGCCGAGTGGTCTCCTACAATGAGCAGTTCTTC. Amino acid sequence: CASSQVVLAGRRVVSYNEQFF.

V and J are TRBV24-1 and TRBJ2-6; D gene ambiguous. The CDR3 loop spans 13 amino acids. From germline, CDR1 is KGHDR and CDR2 SFDVKD. V was clipped by 7 bases and J by 0 bases, with 3 bases between them. In DNA form, the CDR3 reads TGTGCCACCAGGGGCTCTGGGGCCAACGTCCTGACTTTC. Amino acids: CATRGSGANVLTF.

This chain connects TRBV27 to TRBJ1-5; 7 nucleotides line up with TRBD1. The germline V gene has CDR1 MNHEY and CDR2 SMNVEV (reference sequence). Germline trimming cut 5 bases from V and 3 bases from J; bases unmatched to any gene: 16. The CDR3 is 18 amino acids. The chain's CDR3 is CASSPGQAGSRDNQPQHF. In DNA, the CDR3 is TGTGCCAGCAGTCCAGGACAGGCTGGGTCTCGGGACAATCAGCCCCAGCATTTT.

Worth noting for this clone: The same CDR3 can be traced to other DNA sequences in this sample. The chain has TRBV11-2 and TRBJ2-1; 11 bases match TRBD2. The CDR3 contains 16 residues. J was trimmed by 5 bases and V by 1 base; bases with no gene match: 4. Germline values: CDR1 SGHAT, CDR2 FQNNGV. This CDR3 is CASSLGLAGGDNEQFF. The DNA of the CDR3 is TGTGCCAGCAGCTTAGGTCTAGCGGGAGGAGACAATGAGCAGTTCTTC.

This chain joins TRBV6-6 and TRBJ2-1; the D is unclear. Trimming left V 7 bases short and J 0 bases short, with 7 bases between. CDR3 length: 13 amino acids. In germline, CDR1 is MNHNY, CDR2 SVGAGI (reference sequence). The CDR3 protein is CASKLSSYNEQFF. For the CDR3, the DNA is TGTGCCAGCAAGCTGAGCTCCTACAATGAGCAGTTCTTC.